This T cell receptor beta chain was observed in a study of blood T cell repertoires in COVID-19 (TCRdb year 2020). As for the study more broadly: Samples covering the acute and convalescent phases of COVID-19 were provided by collaborators in the United States, Italy and Spain. The samples were drawn from two sources: the first 160 participants of the ongoing ImmuneRACE study, and 1,200 or so subjects contributed by 6 global collaborators. Subjects who had been exposed to COVID-19, were actively infected with it, or had recovered from it provided the deeply sampled blood TCRbeta repertoires that made up the dataset. HLA class I and class II types, where available, came from metadata supplied by the sample provider rather than from assay-based typing. The material from the prospective study consisted of cDNA or gDNA derived from T cells, B-cell-depleted T cells, or PBMCs. Sample metadata almost always included a de-identified subject ID, COVID-19 status, age in years and sex. A freely available public database, intended as a resource for researchers studying the immune response to SARS-CoV-2, is where the repertoires were released. Results and caveats for the whole study, not just this receptor: The quantity of clinical and demographic metadata differed by source and by participant and was supplied without curation.

The germline V gene provides CDR1 SGHVS and CDR2 FQNEAQ. The CDR3 covers 14 residues, taking in both the cysteine and the phenylalanine. Solely the CDR3 DNA is kept, with 42 bases framed from the first base. The V end gives up 5 bases and the J end 6 bases, leaving 6 bases in the junction not matched to a gene. Comment on this clone: Its antigen is not yet known. The record has no base qualities; no much larger clone is one base away.

Participants in the prospective study were aged about 18 to 100 years, lived in some 24 United States geographic areas, and enrolled through a virtual design. To assign participants to cohorts, the prospective study relied on clinical history that participants themselves reported in a screening survey and a study questionnaire. Each participant in the prospective study had whole blood, serum and a nasopharyngeal or oropharyngeal swab collected by mobile phlebotomists. Prospective study participants could optionally give additional blood draws and questionnaires over an approximately 2-month period. Before DNA extraction, prospective study blood samples were shipped either frozen or at room temperature. The immunoSEQ Assay, a bias-controlled multiplex PCR, was used to amplify TCRbeta CDR3 regions from genomic DNA. In the source study's methods: Nucleated cell counts per sample were estimated from amplification of reference gene primers within the assay. Sequence reads were collapsed and filtered to measure the absolute abundance of every unique TCRbeta CDR3 rearrangement. For each sample, productive Simpson clonality was calculated as the square root of Simpson's diversity index over productive rearrangements. Here the immuneACCESS table is served through TCRdb, limited to in-frame sequences with V and J called. Missing clones are a known gap in these copies; in checked studies unresolved V genes cover under half, and the rest lacks a known reason. V, J and clone size are taken as reported in that table, and D and trimming were inferred from the DNA itself. Recorded for this sample are 150,000 to 200,000 clones; roughly 80% of them occurred a single time. In total, the top ten clones hold under 6.5% of the sample.

The receptor chain draws on TRBV7-8 and TRBJ2-1; TRBD2 matches 8 bases in the middle. Source material: PBMCs or T cells enriched from blood (not recorded which). This TCR was sampled from an older woman with acute COVID-19. The base sequence is TGTGCCAGCAGCCGAGGACTAGCCGGCAATGAGCAGTTCTTC. Its protein is CASSRGLAGNEQFF.